This T cell receptor beta chain was sequenced for a study of blood T cells in healthy people across ages. A second PCR of about 7 to 12 cycles used a sample-barcoded 5' primer and a J-beta primer mix. Template switching added a 12-random-nucleotide identifier to every cDNA molecule. MiXCR was run by TCRdb on the 5' RACE reads, yielding one entry per CDR3 protein. The data show about a million distinct CDR3 sequences, 35% to 40% seen once. Trimming shortened V by 5 bases and J by 8 bases, and 9 bases separated the two germline ends. The CDR3 contains 11 residues. Germline CDR1 reads SNHLY; CDR2 reads FYNNEI.

The chain employs TRBV2 and TRBJ1-1; the D is unclear. The specimen sequenced was blood. The sequence derives from a man between 18 and 35 years old in good health. CDR3 protein: CASSKRTEAFF. DNA of the CDR3: TGTGCCAGCAGTAAAAGGACGGAAGCTTTCTTT.